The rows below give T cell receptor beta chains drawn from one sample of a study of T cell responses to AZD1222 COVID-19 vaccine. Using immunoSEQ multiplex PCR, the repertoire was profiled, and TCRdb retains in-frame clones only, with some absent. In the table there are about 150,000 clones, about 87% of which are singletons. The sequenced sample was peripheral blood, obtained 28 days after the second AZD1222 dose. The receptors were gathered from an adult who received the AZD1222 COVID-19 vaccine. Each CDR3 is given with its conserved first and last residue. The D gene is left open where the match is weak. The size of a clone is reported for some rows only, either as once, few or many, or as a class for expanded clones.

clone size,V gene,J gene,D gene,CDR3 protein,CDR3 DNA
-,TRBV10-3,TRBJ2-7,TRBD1,CAISDPRTGGGSEQYF,TGTGCCATCAGTGATCCACGGACAGGGGGCGGTTCCGAGCAGTACTTC
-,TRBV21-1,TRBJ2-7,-,CASSKMRENIYEQYF,TGTGCCAGCAGCAAGATGCGGGAGAACATATACGAGCAGTACTTC
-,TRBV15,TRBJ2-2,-,CAIKQGLLNTGELFF,TGTGCCATTAAACAGGGCCTCCTGAACACCGGGGAGCTGTTTTTT
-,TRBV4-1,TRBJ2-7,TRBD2,CASSQGPGLADIYEQYF,TGCGCCAGCAGCCAAGGACCGGGACTAGCGGACATCTACGAGCAGTACTTC
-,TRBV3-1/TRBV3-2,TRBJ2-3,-,CASSLNAEDTQYF,TGTGCCAGCTCCTTAAACGCGGAAGATACGCAGTATTTT
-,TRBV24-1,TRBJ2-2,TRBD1,CATELGQSTGELFF,TGTGCCACCGAACTGGGACAGTCCACCGGGGAGCTGTTTTTT
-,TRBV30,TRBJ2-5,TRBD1,CAWSKDRDGTQYF,TGTGCCTGGAGTAAGGACAGGGATGGGACCCAGTACTTC
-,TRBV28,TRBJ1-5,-,CASSSWTGNQPQHF,TGTGCCAGCAGTTCCTGGACAGGCAATCAGCCCCAGCATTTT
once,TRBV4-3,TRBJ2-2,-,CASSPQTLHNTGELFF,TGCGCCAGCAGCCCACAAACTCTACACAACACCGGGGAGCTGTTTTTT
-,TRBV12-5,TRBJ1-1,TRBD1,CASALGQNLGGAFF,TGTGCTAGTGCCCTGGGACAGAACCTCGGGGGAGCTTTCTTT
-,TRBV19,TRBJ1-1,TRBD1,CASKQGVITEAFF,TGTGCCTCAAAACAGGGGGTGATCACTGAAGCTTTCTTT
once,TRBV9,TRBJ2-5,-,CASSVGLGQETQYF,TGTGCCAGCAGCGTAGGACTAGGGCAAGAGACCCAGTACTTC
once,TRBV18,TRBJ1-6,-,CASSGQGIDSPLHF,TGTGCCAGCTCAGGCCAGGGTATTGATTCACCCCTCCACTTT
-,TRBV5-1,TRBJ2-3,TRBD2,CASSSIGTSGSSDTQYF,TGCGCCAGCAGCTCCATCGGGACTAGCGGGAGTTCTGATACGCAGTATTTT
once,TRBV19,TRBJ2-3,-,CASKMGDGPTDTQYF,TGTGCCAGTAAGATGGGGGACGGTCCCACAGATACGCAGTATTTT
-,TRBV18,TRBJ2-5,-,CASSPRGETQYF,TGTGCCAGCTCACCACGGGGAGAGACCCAGTACTTC
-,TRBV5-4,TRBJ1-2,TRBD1,CASSFRDREASGYTF,TGTGCCAGCAGCTTTAGGGACAGGGAAGCTAGTGGCTACACCTTC
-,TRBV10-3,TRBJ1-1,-,CAISPGGDTEAFF,TGTGCCATCAGTCCCGGGGGGGACACTGAAGCTTTCTTT
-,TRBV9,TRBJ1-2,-,CASSVGAGDGYTF,TGTGCCAGCAGCGTGGGGGCGGGCGATGGCTACACCTTC
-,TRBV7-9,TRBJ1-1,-,CASSLGGEAFF,TGTGCCAGCAGCTTAGGGGGGGAAGCTTTCTTT
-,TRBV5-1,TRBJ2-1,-,CASMRLESAYNEQFF,TGCGCCAGCATGAGACTAGAGAGCGCCTACAATGAGCAGTTCTTC
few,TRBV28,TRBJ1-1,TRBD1,CASTVRTGWLSNTEAFF,TGTGCCAGCACCGTAAGGACAGGGTGGCTTTCAAACACTGAAGCTTTCTTT
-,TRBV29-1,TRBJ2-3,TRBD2,CSVERREGYGRDTQYF,TGCAGCGTTGAGAGGCGGGAGGGATATGGACGGGATACGCAGTATTTT
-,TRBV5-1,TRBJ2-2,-,CASSFLQGSGELFF,TGCGCCAGCAGCTTCCTACAGGGCTCCGGGGAGCTGTTTTTT
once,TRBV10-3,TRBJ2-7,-,CAAQGPSYEQYF,TGTGCCGCCCAGGGGCCCTCCTACGAGCAGTACTTC
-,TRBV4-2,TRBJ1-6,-,CASSQDGGGVSPLHF,TGTGCCAGCAGCCAAGATGGCGGGGGGGTTTCACCCCTCCACTTT
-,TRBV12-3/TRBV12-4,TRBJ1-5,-,CASSLVNQPQHF,TGTGCCAGCAGTTTAGTCAATCAGCCCCAGCATTTT
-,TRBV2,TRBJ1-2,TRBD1,CASRTDRNYGYTF,TGTGCCAGCAGGACGGACAGGAACTATGGCTACACCTTC
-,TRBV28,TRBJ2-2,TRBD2,CASSLTSAPRELFF,TGTGCCAGCAGTTTAACTAGCGCCCCCCGGGAGCTGTTTTTT